This section outlines one TCR beta chain sequence together with its context. Authors' methods: Amplification with reference gene primers provided the estimates of nucleated cell counts. Produced via immunoSEQ multiplex PCR; TCRdb's table is partial and in-frame only. The D gene and trimming were derived from the DNA, and the V and J assignments and clone size from that table. The table has some 80,000 clones, about 79% seen once. CDR1 and CDR2 from the germline V gene are SGHRS and YFSETQ. The CDR3 is 16 amino acids. Losses at the gene ends were 0 bases for V and 6 bases for J; bases not matched to a gene: 10. These data are taken from a study of blood T cell repertoires in COVID-19. Study overall: The United States, Italy and Spain were the sources of the acute and convalescent COVID-19 samples. In each case, the material was cDNA or gDNA derived from T cells, B-cell-depleted T cells, or PBMCs.

This chain uses TRBV5-1 with TRBJ1-2; 8 bases fit TRBD1. This sequence originates from a woman between 45 and 65 years old with acute or convalescent COVID-19. Material: peripheral blood. The CDR3 here is CASSLAFGQGGDGYTF. DNA for the CDR3: TGCGCCAGCAGCTTGGCCTTTGGACAGGGTGGGGATGGCTACACCTTC.